The present entry profiles one TCR beta chain with its context. Patients having uncontrolled infection, another autoimmune disease, pregnancy or lactation were not included. The data derive from a study of T cells in Graves' hyperthyroidism and ophthalmopathy. The overall study: Peripheral blood samples were taken at initial diagnosis, prior to any treatment.

Researchers took RNA transcripts and amplified the TCR beta CDR3 regions from them. First-round RT-PCR of the TCR CDR3 relied on the HTBI primer set. MiXCR, run by TCRdb on the multiplex PCR reads, gives a single entry per CDR3 protein. The table lists approximately 430,000 distinct CDR3 sequences, about 14% of them singletons. This CDR3 has 11 residues. Germline CDR1 and CDR2: SGHRS and YFSETQ. V lost 3 bases and J 9 bases, leaving 7 bases between the germline ends. V and J are TRBV5-1 and TRBJ1-3, with D unresolved. This TCR was recovered from a man aged 18-30 years with Graves' ophthalmopathy. The material sequenced was blood. CDR3 loop: CASSWEGTIYF. As DNA, the CDR3 is TGCGCCAGCAGCTGGGAGGGCACCATATATTTT. Combining the CDR3 with reference TRBV5-1 and TRBJ1-3 gives the whole variable domain KAGVTQTPRYLIKTRGQQVTLSCSPISGHRSVSWYQQTPGQGLQFLFEYFSETQRNKGNFPGRFSGRQFSNSRSEMNVSTLELGDSALYLCASSWEGTIYFGEGSWLTVV.